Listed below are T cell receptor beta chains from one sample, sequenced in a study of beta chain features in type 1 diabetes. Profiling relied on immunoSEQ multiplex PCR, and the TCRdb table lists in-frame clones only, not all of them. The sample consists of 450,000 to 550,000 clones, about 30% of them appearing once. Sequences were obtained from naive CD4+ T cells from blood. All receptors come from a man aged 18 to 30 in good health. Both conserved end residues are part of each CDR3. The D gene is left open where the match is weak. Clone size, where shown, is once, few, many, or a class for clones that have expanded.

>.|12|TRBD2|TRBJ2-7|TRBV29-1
TGCAGCGGGGGTAGCGGGAGTTACGAGCAGTACTTC
CSGGSGSYEQYF
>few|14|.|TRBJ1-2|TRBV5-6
TGTGCCAGCAACGCCCTGGGGGACGACTATGGCTACACCTTC
CASNALGDDYGYTF
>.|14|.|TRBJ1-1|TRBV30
TGTGCCTGGAGTGTAGCGGGGGCTGGGACTGAAGCTTTCTTT
CAWSVAGAGTEAFF
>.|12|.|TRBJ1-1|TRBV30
TGTGCCTGGAGTCCCCGGAACACTGAAGCTTTCTTT
CAWSPRNTEAFF
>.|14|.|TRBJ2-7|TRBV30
TGTGCCTACAATGGCCGGGGCGACCCCTACGAGCAGTACTTC
CAYNGRGDPYEQYF
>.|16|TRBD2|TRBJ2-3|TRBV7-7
TGTGCTAGCAGCTTAGCAGGTCCGGGAGGCGCAGATACGCAGTATTTT
CASSLAGPGGADTQYF
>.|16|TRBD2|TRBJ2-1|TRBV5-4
TGTGCCAGCAGCGGGGGACTAGCGGAATATTACAATGAGCAGTTCTTC
CASSGGLAEYYNEQFF
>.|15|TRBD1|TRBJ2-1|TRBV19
TGTGCCAGTAGTAAAGGGACAGGGAGCTACAATGAGCAGTTCTTC
CASSKGTGSYNEQFF
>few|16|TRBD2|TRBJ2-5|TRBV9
TGTGCCAGCAGCCCCGGAAGGGTAGCGGGAGTAGAGACCCAGTACTTC
CASSPGRVAGVETQYF
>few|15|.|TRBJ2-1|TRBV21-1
TGTGCCAGCAGCAAAGTAAACAGGGGGCACAATGAGCAGTTCTTC
CASSKVNRGHNEQFF
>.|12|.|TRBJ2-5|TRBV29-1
TGCAGCGTTGCGGAAGGGATAGAGACCCAGTACTTC
CSVAEGIETQYF
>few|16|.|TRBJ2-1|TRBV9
TGTGCCAGCAGCGTCGGAGTAGCGGCCGTCTACAATGAGCAGTTCTTC
CASSVGVAAVYNEQFF
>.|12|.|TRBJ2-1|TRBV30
TGTGCCTGGAGTGTACAATTTAATGAGCAGTTCTTC
CAWSVQFNEQFF
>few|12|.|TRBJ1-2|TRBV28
TGTGCCAGCAGTTGGTCTAACTATGGCTACACCTTC
CASSWSNYGYTF
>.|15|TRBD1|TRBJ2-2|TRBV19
TGTGCCAGTAGCTTCCGGGACAGGGCGGCCGGGGAGCTGTTTTTT
CASSFRDRAAGELFF
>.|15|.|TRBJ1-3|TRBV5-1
TGCGCCAGCAGCTTGGACGTAATCTCTGGAAACACCATATATTTT
CASSLDVISGNTIYF
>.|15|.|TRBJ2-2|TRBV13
TGTGCCAGCAGCTTCCCCGGGACACGCACCGGGGAGCTGTTTTTT
CASSFPGTRTGELFF
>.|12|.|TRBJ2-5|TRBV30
TGTGCCTGGAGCCCAGGGAGGGAGACCCAGTACTTC
CAWSPGRETQYF
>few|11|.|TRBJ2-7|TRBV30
TGTGCCTGGAGTGGCTCCAACGAGCAGTACTTC
CAWSGSNEQYF
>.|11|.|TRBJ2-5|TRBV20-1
TGCAGTGTTTCCCACAAAGAGACCCAGTACTTC
CSVSHKETQYF
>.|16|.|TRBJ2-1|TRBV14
TGTGCCAGCAGCCTTTGGGGGACTCAGGTCTACAATGAGCAGTTCTTC
CASSLWGTQVYNEQFF
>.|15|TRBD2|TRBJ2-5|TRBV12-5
TGTGCTAGTGGCCAGAACGGGAGGGCCGGTGAGACCCAGTACTTC
CASGQNGRAGETQYF
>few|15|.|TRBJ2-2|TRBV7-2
TGTGCCAGCAGCTTAGTGGCGGGCCCTAGCGGGGAGCTGTTTTTT
CASSLVAGPSGELFF
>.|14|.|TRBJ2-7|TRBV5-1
TGCGCCAGCAGCGACCCGAACGGCGCCTACGAGCAGTACTTC
CASSDPNGAYEQYF
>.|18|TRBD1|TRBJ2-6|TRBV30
TGTGCCTGGAGTGTACTGCGGACAGGGGGCTCTGGGGCCAACGTCCTGACTTTC
CAWSVLRTGGSGANVLTF
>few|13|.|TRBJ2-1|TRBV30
TGTGCCTGGAGCCGGGAGCCCTACAATGAGCAGTTCTTC
CAWSREPYNEQFF
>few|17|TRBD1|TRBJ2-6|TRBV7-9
TGTGCCAGCAGCTTAGAGGACAGGGCCTTTGGGGCCAACGTCCTGACTTTC
CASSLEDRAFGANVLTF
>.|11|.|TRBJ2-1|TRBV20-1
TGCAGTGCGCAGAACGAATATGAGCAGTTCTTC
CSAQNEYEQFF
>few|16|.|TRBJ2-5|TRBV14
TGTGCCAGCAGCCAATTCGGCGGGCGTAACGGGGAGACCCAGTACTTC
CASSQFGGRNGETQYF
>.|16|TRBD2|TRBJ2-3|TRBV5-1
TGCGCCAGCAGCCAAACCCTAGGGAGGGTCGGAGATACGCAGTATTTT
CASSQTLGRVGDTQYF
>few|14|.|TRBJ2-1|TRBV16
TGTGCCAGCAGCCAAGGCAACTACTACAATGAGCAGTTCTTC
CASSQGNYYNEQFF
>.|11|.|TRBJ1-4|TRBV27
TGTGCCAGCAGTTTAGGTGAAAAACTGTTTTTT
CASSLGEKLFF
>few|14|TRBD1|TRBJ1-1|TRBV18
TGTGCCAGCTCTACCCAGGGGGGGAACACTGAAGCTTTCTTT
CASSTQGGNTEAFF
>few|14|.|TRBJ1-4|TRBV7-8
TGTGCCAGCAGATCGACAGCAACTAATGAAAAACTGTTTTTT
CASRSTATNEKLFF
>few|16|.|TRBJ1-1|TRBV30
TGTGCCTGGAGTGTAGGGGGACTAAGTCTGAACACTGAAGCTTTCTTT
CAWSVGGLSLNTEAFF